This TCR beta chain was recovered during a study of B cell selection in AIRE deficiency. With regard to this clone: Antigen specificity is unknown.

Study findings and constraints: Healthy donors alone shared roughly 32% of some 3,300 Treg sequences; patients alone approximately 9.3%. Shared Treg sequences were biased toward short CDR3s with few non-templated nucleotide insertions.

Sorting defined conventional CD4 T cells as CD4+CD127+. Controls came from healthy donors unrelated to patients. Measured with immunoSEQ multiplex PCR; TCRdb has only the in-frame clones, and not every one. Among fewer than 30,000 clones, about 96% were seen once, and the ten largest hold approximately 0.2%. Sequences were obtained from CD4+CD127+ conventional T cells sorted from PBMCs. The sequence was obtained from a human donor in good health.

The CDR3 bases are TGTGCCAGCAGCGTAGCCGGACGCTTGGGCGCTGAAGCTTTCTTT. Its translation is CASSVAGRLGAEAFF. This chain uses TRBV9 with TRBJ1-1, with D unclear. The V gene's germline CDR1 is SGDLS and CDR2 YYNGEE. This CDR3 is 15 amino acids long. The V end lost 0 bases, the J end lost 6 bases, and 15 bases lay between the germline ends.